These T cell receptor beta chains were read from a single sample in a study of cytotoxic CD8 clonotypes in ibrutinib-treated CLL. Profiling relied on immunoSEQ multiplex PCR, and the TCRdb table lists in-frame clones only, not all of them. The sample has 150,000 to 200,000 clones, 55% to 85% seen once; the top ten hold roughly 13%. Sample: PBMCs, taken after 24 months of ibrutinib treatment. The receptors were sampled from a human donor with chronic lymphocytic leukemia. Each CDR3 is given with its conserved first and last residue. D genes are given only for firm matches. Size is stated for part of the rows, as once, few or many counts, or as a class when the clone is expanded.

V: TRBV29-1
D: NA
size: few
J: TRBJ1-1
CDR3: CSVEDLATEAFF
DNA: TGCAGCGTTGAAGATCTGGCCACTGAAGCTTTCTTT

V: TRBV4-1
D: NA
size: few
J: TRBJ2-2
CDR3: CASSPFITGELFF
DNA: TGCGCCAGCAGCCCATTTATCACCGGGGAGCTGTTTTTT

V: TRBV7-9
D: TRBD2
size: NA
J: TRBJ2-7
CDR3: CASSLFPSGNYEQYF
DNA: TGTGCCAGCAGCTTATTTCCTAGCGGAAACTACGAGCAGTACTTC

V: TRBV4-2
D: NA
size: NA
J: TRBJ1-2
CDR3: CASSQDSREDHYGYTF
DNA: TGTGCCAGCAGCCAAGATAGTAGGGAGGATCACTATGGCTACACCTTC

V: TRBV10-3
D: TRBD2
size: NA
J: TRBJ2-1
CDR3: CAIRTSGYNEQFF
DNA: TGTGCCATCCGGACTAGCGGTTACAATGAGCAGTTCTTC

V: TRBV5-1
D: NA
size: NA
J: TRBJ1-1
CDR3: CASSNRDMNTEAFF
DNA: TGCGCCAGCAGCAACCGGGACATGAACACTGAAGCTTTCTTT

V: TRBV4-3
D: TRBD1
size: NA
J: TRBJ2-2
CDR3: CASSQDLRGLTGELFF
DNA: TGCGCCAGCAGCCAAGATTTGAGGGGGCTCACCGGGGAGCTGTTTTTT

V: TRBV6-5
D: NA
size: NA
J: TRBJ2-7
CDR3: CASTGRGREQYF
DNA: TGTGCCAGCACGGGCCGGGGGCGCGAGCAGTACTTC

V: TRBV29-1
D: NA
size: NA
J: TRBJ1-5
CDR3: CSVSLGYSNQPQHF
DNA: TGCAGCGTATCCCTGGGGTATAGCAATCAGCCCCAGCATTTT

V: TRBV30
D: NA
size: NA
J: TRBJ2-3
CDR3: CAWTVRGSSGAQYF
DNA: TGTGCCTGGACCGTTAGGGGTAGCAGTGGGGCGCAGTATTTT

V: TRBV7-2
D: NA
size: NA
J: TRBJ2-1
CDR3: CASSPSGVLYNEQFF
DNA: TGTGCCAGCAGCCCGTCAGGGGTACTTTACAATGAGCAGTTCTTC

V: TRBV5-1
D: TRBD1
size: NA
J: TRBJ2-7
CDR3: CASTPGTGSLEQYF
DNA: TGCGCCAGCACCCCCGGGACAGGGTCTTTGGAGCAGTACTTC

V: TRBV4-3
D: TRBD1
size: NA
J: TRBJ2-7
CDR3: CASSRGPGQGGWEQYF
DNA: TGCGCCAGCAGCCGAGGACCGGGACAGGGGGGTTGGGAGCAGTACTTC

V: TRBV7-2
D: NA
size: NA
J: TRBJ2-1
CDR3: CASSQRDRNFF
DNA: TGTGCCAGCAGCCAGCGGGACAGAAACTTCTTC

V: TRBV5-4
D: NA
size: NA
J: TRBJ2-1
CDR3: CASSFSYEQFF
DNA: TGTGCCAGCAGCTTTAGCTATGAGCAGTTCTTC

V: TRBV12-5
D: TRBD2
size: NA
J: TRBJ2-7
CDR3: CASGLMTSGLGEQYF
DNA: TGTGCTAGTGGTTTGATGACTAGCGGCCTTGGGGAGCAGTACTTC

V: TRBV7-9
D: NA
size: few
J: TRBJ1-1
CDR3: CASSLEWGTEAFF
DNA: TGTGCCAGCAGCTTAGAGTGGGGAACTGAAGCTTTCTTT

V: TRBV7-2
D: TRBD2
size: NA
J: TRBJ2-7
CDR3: CASSDGLAVGYEQYF
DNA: TGTGCCAGCAGCGATGGACTAGCGGTGGGTTACGAGCAGTACTTC